The source of this TCR beta chain is a study of response to subunit inactivated influenza vaccine. TCRdb passed the RT-PCR reads through MiXCR, listing each CDR3 protein once. Among around 300,000 distinct CDR3 sequences listed, around 20% were seen once. Study-wide points: Every seasonal influenza vaccination brings in few new T cells, the authors suggested.

A word on this clonotype: What it binds is not known.

J lost 7 bases, V lost 4 bases, and 4 bases had no gene match. The CDR3 sequence is 15 residues long. CDR1 and CDR2 (germline): MNHEY, SMNVEV (reference sequence). Sequencing was performed on PBMCs from blood, taken about 20 months after vaccination. The chain links TRBV27 to TRBJ1-4; TRBD1 matches 12 bases. The clonotype comes from a man aged 50 to 69 who received an inactivated influenza vaccine. CDR3 in amino acids: CASSSGTGGLEKLFF. CDR3 nucleotide sequence: TGTGCCAGCAGTTCGGGGACAGGGGGCCTTGAAAAACTGTTTTTT.